Sequencing of this T cell receptor beta chain was carried out in a study of regulatory T cells in long-lasting Graves disease. V was clipped by 2 bases and J by 4 bases; unmatched bases: 4. Germline-derived CDR1 and CDR2 are SEHNR and FQNEAQ (reference sequence). The CDR3 totals 14 residues. This clonotype was found many times. Regarding time point: persistent/refractory GD, antithyroid drugs over 5 years with positive TRAb. Preparation of the TCR library used RNA extracted from PBMCs. Sequencing libraries for TCR beta were prepared with iRepertoire HTBI primers and Arm-PCR of CDR3 regions. TCRdb re-called the multiplex PCR reads with MiXCR, one entry per CDR3 protein. The sample has around 450,000 distinct CDR3 sequences; 20% to 25% are singletons.

Sequenced material: peripheral blood mononuclear cells (PBMCs), taken when the disease was refractory, from a patient treated with antithyroid drugs. The chain carries TRBV7-9 and TRBJ1-2; 7 positions agree with TRBD1. This TCR came from a female donor with Graves disease. CDR3 in DNA: TGTGCCAGCAGCTTACAGGACAGGCGCTATGGCTACACCTTC. It is translated as CASSLQDRRYGYTF. The whole variable domain, remainder taken from reference TRBV7-9 and TRBJ1-2, is DTGVSQNPRHKITKRGQNVTFRCDPISEHNRLYWYRQTLGQGPEFLTYFQNEAQLEKSRLLSDRFSAERPKGSFSTLEIQRTEQGDSAMYLCASSLQDRRYGYTFGSGTRLTVV.